This entry concerns a single T cell receptor beta chain. This clonotype was observed a handful of times. Its antigen is unknown. Base qualities are not provided; no much larger clone lies one nucleotide away. CDR1 and CDR2 are read off the germline V gene as SGHRS and YFSETQ. Counted from cysteine to phenylalanine, this CDR3 has 14 amino acids. This entry keeps only the CDR3 DNA: 42 bases, framed from base 1. V is cut back by 3 bases and J by 10 bases, with 3 bases in the junction unmatched. Only healthy Caucasian donors were included. The twin cohort comprised three pairs of female monozygotic twins, all aged roughly 18 to 30 years. Positive isolation kits from Invitrogen were used to isolate the CD4+ and CD8+ T cell populations. These data originate in a study of identical twins (dated by TCRdb to the mid-2010s). In terms of the full investigation: The study deep-sequenced TCR alpha and beta repertoires from monozygotic twins, unrelated adults of various ages and cord blood to test whether fetal clonotypes persist. To rule out contamination, the twin experiments were replicated at different times with different library preparation protocols.

The paper's findings and limits, for the study overall: Fewer insertions were carried by abundant cord blood beta clonotypes; a weaker similar trend was observed in young adult naive repertoires, while no such trend was observed in memory repertoires. Zero-insertion analyses could be partly confounded by invariant T cells such as MAIT and iNKT, though diverse VJ usage argued against such confounding for most clonotypes. The excess sharing between twins in beta out-of-frame sequences was weaker because fewer shared sequences reduced the signal-to-noise ratio. Out-of-frame TCR alpha sharing in monozygotic twins was systematically underestimated by recombination models, whereas sharing between unrelated individuals was in agreement with the recombination models. Compared with coincidental sharing between unrelated individuals, out-of-frame TCR alpha sequences shared between twins showed an excess of sequences with low generation probability. Because the same donors could not be followed over many years, the conclusions depended on cross-sectional statistical analysis.

The library was prepared using 5' RACE. The sequencer listed for this sample is Illumina HiSeq 2000. Template switching introduced a universal primer binding site; the final cDNA contained a unique molecular identifier, enabling accurate counting of TCR cDNA molecules. Specific primers in the conserved constant-segment region were used to synthesize first-strand cDNA for the TCR alpha and beta chains. Each cDNA library was double barcoded, with a SMART-Mk sample barcode plus Illumina barcodes, to control for contamination. TruSeq adapter sequences along with Illumina sample barcodes were introduced in two successive PCR steps. The TCR alpha and beta cDNA libraries were sequenced on the Illumina HiSeq platform using custom primers. As for how the authors treated the data: Unique molecular identifiers were extracted from raw reads with MiGEC, and CDR3 positions were determined with MiXCR. For each individual, recombination models were inferred using an EM algorithm with the repgenHMM and IGoR tools. Shared clonotype analysis was performed with the tcR package in R, normalizing sharing by the product of cloneset sizes. To study raw recombination without the effects of thymic and clonal selection, out-of-frame nonproductive sequences were analyzed. TCRdb reworked the public reads: Q25 trimming with fastp, MiXCR clone assembly, productive beta chains retained. Entries are consolidated by CDR3 protein sequence, retaining the most common genes and DNA. These V and J calls rely on TCRdb rather than the paper's analysis. Recorded for this sample are about 480,000 distinct CDR3 sequences; 12% to 15% of them occurred a single time. The ten biggest clones cover more than 0.5% of the sample.

The sample was also linked to a second study, of yellow fever vaccine responses in identical twins. The second source states: The authors reported that the T cell response to vaccination in identical twins appeared partly convergent and partly personalized. Focusing on identical twins, the study followed the T cell clones that responded to the vaccine, and did so with precision.

The rearrangement combines TRBV5-1 with TRBJ2-1; 14 bases in between match TRBD2. This TCR derives from a woman between 18 and 29 years old in good health. The sequenced material came from CD4+ T cells sorted from blood. The CDR3 in this case is CASSWTSGGIEQFF. The sequenced DNA is TGCGCCAGCAGCTGGACTAGCGGGGGGATAGAGCAGTTCTTC. Where the CDR3 stops, the reference TRBV5-1 and TRBJ2-1 genes take over; the full variable domain is KAGVTQTPRYLIKTRGQQVTLSCSPISGHRSVSWYQQTPGQGLQFLFEYFSETQRNKGNFPGRFSGRQFSNSRSEMNVSTLELGDSALYLCASSWTSGGIEQFFGPGTRLTVL.